This TCR beta chain originates from a study of human T cells and chemical hapten exposure. About the study: Sensitization applied 2% DPC to approximately 2 cm by approximately 2 cm of upper inner arm skin.

This clonotype was counted at least ten times. TCRdb used MiXCR to reprocess the RACE reads, holding one entry per CDR3 protein. The data contain roughly 100,000 distinct CDR3 sequences, around 34% of them seen just once; the ten biggest clones take up roughly 2.5%. The sample's time point: patch test 3, about 24 weeks after DPC sensitization. Noted treatment: therapeutic diphenylcyclopropenone sensitization with weekly scalp DPC. From germline, CDR1 is MDHEN and CDR2 SYDVKM. The CDR3 runs to 14 residues. Trimming removed 3 bases at V and 1 base at J, with 9 bases between. The TCR was taken from a man aged 35 to 55 with alopecia areata. Some clones in this sample may be carry-over from other donors' samples. V and J are TRBV28 and TRBJ1-1, with unresolved D. Sequenced here: whole blood, sampled in connection with sensitization to the hapten diphenylcyclopropenone (DPC). The CDR3 sequence is CASSLSPKNTEAFF. As DNA, the CDR3 is TGTGCCAGCAGTTTGTCACCGAAGAACACTGAAGCTTTCTTT.